The 31 T cell receptor beta chains listed next were all sequenced from one sample in a study of human T cells and chemical hapten exposure. Time point indicated: patch test 1, 2 weeks after DPC sensitization. Treatment denoted: therapeutic diphenylcyclopropenone sensitization with weekly scalp DPC. TCRdb analysed the RACE reads with MiXCR anew, one entry per CDR3 protein. The data contain some 400,000 distinct CDR3 sequences, about 4.8% of them singletons. Sample: whole blood, taken in connection with sensitization to the hapten diphenylcyclopropenone (DPC). The receptors originated from a woman aged 45-59 years with alopecia areata. Some clones in this sample may be carry-over from other donors' samples.

This clonotype was recorded many times. The chain employs TRBV14 and TRBJ1-1; D is undetermined. CDR1 and CDR2 (germline): SGHDN, FVKESK. The germline V and J ends were trimmed by 1 base and 1 base, with 7 bases remaining between them. This CDR3 contains 14 residues. CDR3 DNA: TGTGCCAGCAGCCAAGCAGGATGGAACACTGAAGCTTTCTTT. Protein product: CASSQAGWNTEAFF.

There are many counts of this clonotype. The chain combines TRBV7-3 with TRBJ2-7; D may be TRBD1 (6 bases). Looked up from germline, CDR1 is SGHTA and CDR2 is FQGTGA. The CDR3 sequence is 13 residues long. V was pared by 3 bases and J by 6 bases, with 12 bases between. The DNA for the CDR3 is TGTGCCAGCAGCTTTCTACAGGGATCCGAGCAGTACTTC. Translation gives CASSFLQGSEQYF.

The chain combines TRBV12-3 or TRBV12-4 with TRBJ1-2; 7 bases line up with TRBD1. J gave up 4 bases and V 2 bases, and 4 bases lay outside the gene matches. There are 14 residues in the CDR3. The DNA of the CDR3 is TGTGCCAGCAGTTTACAGGGGGAACGCTATGGCTACACCTTC. Amino acid sequence: CASSLQGERYGYTF.

This clonotype was detected only a few times. The chain carries TRBV15 and TRBJ2-2; TRBD2 agrees at 8 bases. This CDR3 contains 17 residues. The germline V gene encodes CDR1 LNHNV and CDR2 YYDKDF (reference sequence). With V trimmed by 7 bases and J by 4 bases, 14 bases remained unmatched. The CDR3 is CATIERYGSGSTGELFF. The CDR3 DNA follows: TGTGCCACCATTGAGAGATACGGGAGCGGGAGCACCGGGGAGCTGTTTTTT.

This clonotype was recorded many times. This chain joins TRBV6-2 or TRBV6-3 and TRBJ1-5; 7 bases align to TRBD1. The CDR3 runs to 15 residues. CDR1 and CDR2 from the germline V gene are MNHEY and SVGEGT. J lost 6 bases, V lost 6 bases, and 11 bases had no gene match. The CDR3 spells CASSNRQGQSQPQHF. In nucleotides, the CDR3 is TGTGCCAGCAGCAATCGACAGGGTCAAAGTCAGCCCCAGCATTTT.

This clonotype came up many times. The chain employs TRBV5-6 and TRBJ2-6; 8 bases map to TRBD1. The CDR3 is made up of 19 amino acids. Germline CDR1 is SGHDT and CDR2 is YYEEEE. The V gene end was trimmed by 5 bases and the J gene end by 2 bases; junction bases not matched to a gene: 15. The CDR3 region has the DNA TGTGCCAGCAGATACCCGGTTGACAGGGGAAATACTGGGGCCAACGTCCTGACTTTC. Its protein is CASRYPVDRGNTGANVLTF.

Remarks on this clonotype: This may arise from a read error, as a much more abundant clone is one base away. The chain recombines TRBV11-1 with TRBJ2-7; a weak D match, TRBD2 (7 bases). Germline V gene sequence: CDR1 SGHAT, CDR2 FQDESV (reference sequence). The ends were cut back, 3 bases at V and 8 bases at J, with 14 bases in the middle. The CDR3 spans 13 residues. The CDR3 spells CASSFGGHGKQYF. DNA of the CDR3: TGTGCCAGCAGCTTCGGGGGGCACGGCAAGCAGTACTTC. The full variable domain, completed using reference TRBV11-1 and TRBJ2-7, is EAEVAQSPRYKITEKSQAVAFWCDPISGHATLYWYRQILGQGPELLVQFQDESVVDDSQLPKDRFSAERLKGVDSTLKIQPAELGDSAMYLCASSFGGHGKQYFGPGTRLTVT.

The sample holds a few counts of this clonotype. The genes are TRBV12-3 or TRBV12-4 and TRBJ1-5; TRBD1 is a possible D gene (5 bases). CDR3 length equals 16 residues. The germline V and J ends were trimmed by 3 bases and 2 bases, with 14 bases remaining between them. The CDR3 sequence: CASSFRRGRGNQPQHF. The CDR3 region has the DNA TGTGCCAGCAGTTTTCGGAGGGGCAGGGGCAATCAGCCCCAGCATTTT.

The chain employs TRBV28 and TRBJ2-5; perhaps TRBD2 as D (6 bases). Between the trimmed V and J ends, which lost 9 bases and 1 base, there was a span of 15 bases. Germline-derived CDR1 and CDR2 are MDHEN and SYDVKM. CDR3 size: 14 residues. CDR3 coding DNA: TGTGCCAGTCGAACCGGGAGCGGCCAAGAGACCCAGTACTTC. This gives the protein CASRTGSGQETQYF.

This clonotype was observed many times. V usage is TRBV11-2 and J usage is TRBJ1-6; D is perhaps TRBD1 (5 bases). V was shortened by 4 bases and J by 6 bases, with 10 bases between the two germline ends. The germline CDR1 and CDR2 sequences are SGHAT and FQNNGV. The CDR3 is made up of 14 amino acids. CDR3 in DNA: TGTGCCAGCAGCTCCGAGGGGCCTAATTCACCCCTCCACTTT. Translation gives CASSSEGPNSPLHF.

The chain couples TRBV20-1 to TRBJ2-3; D might be TRBD1 or TRBD2, each matching 5 bases. V was trimmed by 0 bases and J by 6 bases, leaving 13 bases between them. Germline V gene data show CDR1 as DFQATT and CDR2 as SNEGSKA (reference sequence). The CDR3 has 14 residues. CDR3 residues: CSARDRGVVDTQYF. In nucleotides, the CDR3 is TGCAGTGCTAGAGATCGAGGGGTGGTGGATACGCAGTATTTT.

This clonotype was observed a few times. V is TRBV4-2 and J is TRBJ1-2; D call uncertain. Deletions cut 1 base from V and 2 bases from J, with 8 bases between. In germline, CDR1 is LGHNA, CDR2 YNFKEQ. CDR3 length: 14 residues. CDR3 loop: CASSQGVGNYGYTF. DNA of the CDR3: TGTGCCAGCAGCCAAGGGGTCGGGAACTATGGCTACACCTTC.

Points on this clonotype: A much larger clone sits a single nucleotide away, making a read error possible. The chain has TRBV20-1 and TRBJ2-3, with 14 bases identical to TRBD2. Germline CDR1 and CDR2: DFQATT and SNEGSKA (reference sequence). The CDR3 runs 14 residues. The CDR3 region has the DNA TGCAGTGCTCGACTAGCGGGGGGGTCAGATGCGCAGTATTTT. It is translated as CSARLAGGSDAQYF.

Only a few counts were recorded for this clonotype. The V and J genes are TRBV14 and TRBJ2-1; tentatively, D is TRBD2 (5 bases). Germline CDR1 and CDR2: SGHDN and FVKESK. This CDR3 is built from 15 residues. The V end was cut by 6 bases, the J end by 8 bases, with 20 bases between. The CDR3 is CASSSGGFGFDEQFF. The CDR3 DNA sequence: TGTGCCAGCAGTTCAGGCGGGTTCGGTTTCGATGAGCAGTTCTTC.

The V gene is TRBV4-1, the J gene TRBJ1-1; no clear D gene. The germline V gene has CDR1 MGHRA and CDR2 YSYEKL. V gave up 1 base and J gave up 8 bases, with 23 bases separating them. The CDR3 sequence is 17 residues long. The DNA of the CDR3 is TGCGCCAGCAGCCAAGGACTGGCCAGGTTGCTAAGGATCGAAGCTTTCTTT. Residues: CASSQGLARLLRIEAFF.

This clonotype was seen ten or more times. CDR3 amino acids: CAISDGGVQSYEQYF. The CDR3 DNA sequence: TGTGCCATCAGTGACGGGGGGGTGCAAAGCTACGAGCAGTACTTC. The chain joins TRBV10-3 to TRBJ2-7; 8 bases are a match to TRBD2. This CDR3 comprises 15 residues. Germline V lookup: CDR1 ENHRY, CDR2 SYGVKD. V lost 3 bases and J lost 3; bases outside the gene matches: 7.

The table lists this clonotype with many counts. This chain links TRBV20-1 with TRBJ2-7, with TRBD1 as a possible D gene (5 bases). Looked up from germline, CDR1 is DFQATT and CDR2 is SNEGSKA (reference sequence). This CDR3 spans 13 amino acids. The V and J ends lost 8 bases and 0 bases respectively, with 14 bases between them. DNA of the CDR3: TGCAGTCTTCAGGGCCCTCTCTCCTACGAGCAGTACTTC. It yields the protein CSLQGPLSYEQYF.

This clonotype was counted a few times. The CDR3 here is CASSLDGQEEIHF. The CDR3 coding sequence is TGCGCCAGCAGCTTGGATGGACAGGAGGAAATTCACTTT. The chain uses TRBV5-1 and TRBJ1-6, with 7 bases aligning to TRBD1. J lost 19 bases, V lost 0 bases, and 10 bases had no gene match. Germline V gene lookup returns CDR1 SGHRS and CDR2 YFSETQ. This CDR3 has 13 residues.

At least ten counts were recorded for this clonotype. V and J are TRBV11-2 and TRBJ2-1, with 8 bases matching TRBD1. The CDR3 has 15 amino acids. The germline V gene encodes CDR1 SGHAT and CDR2 FQNNGV. The trim removed 5 bases at V and 4 bases at J, leaving 7 bases unmatched. The CDR3 sequence: CASSPPTGAYNEQFF. The CDR3 DNA follows: TGTGCCAGCAGCCCCCCGACAGGGGCTTACAATGAGCAGTTCTTC.

This clonotype was counted at least ten times. V usage is TRBV6-2 or TRBV6-3 and J usage is TRBJ2-1; 11 bases map to TRBD2. CDR3 size: 14 residues. V lost 5 bases and J lost 7; bases outside the gene matches: 4. Germline CDR1 reads MNHEY; CDR2 reads SVGEGT. CDR3 sequence (DNA): TGTGCCAGCAGTAGATCTAGCGGGAGGAATGAGCAGTTCTTC. It is translated as CASSRSSGRNEQFF.

This clonotype was detected ten times or more. The chain carries TRBV24-1 and TRBJ1-2; possible D gene TRBD1, 5 bases. The CDR3 covers 13 residues. V lost 5 bases and J 7 bases, leaving 13 bases between the germline ends. Germline-derived CDR1 and CDR2 are KGHDR and SFDVKD. CDR3 sequence (DNA): TGTGCCACCAGTGGCGAGCGGGGGACTGGCTACACCTTC. This sequence encodes CATSGERGTGYTF.

This clonotype was picked up a small number of times. The chain is built from TRBV3-1 and TRBJ1-2; D remains unclear. The CDR3 consists of 13 residues. The V gene's germline CDR1 is LGHDT and CDR2 YNNKEL (reference sequence). V was clipped by 3 bases and J by 2 bases, with 7 bases between them. CDR3 residues: CASSQITNYGYTF. In nucleotides, the CDR3 is TGTGCCAGCAGCCAGATAACAAACTATGGCTACACCTTC.

This clonotype was observed at least ten times. The chain employs TRBV12-3 or TRBV12-4 and TRBJ2-1; the match to TRBD2 covers 8 bases. The CDR3 runs 15 residues. The J segment lost 7 bases and the V segment lost 7 bases, leaving 12 bases of the junction unmatched. The DNA of the CDR3 is TGTGCCAGCATGGGGCGGGGGGTGCTTGGGAATGAGCAGTTCTTC. The encoded protein is CASMGRGVLGNEQFF.

At least ten counts were recorded for this clonotype. The chain carries TRBV27 and TRBJ2-1; 12 nucleotides align to TRBD2. This CDR3 has 16 residues. V shed 6 bases and J 6 bases; nucleotides not matched to a gene: 9. The germline V gene encodes CDR1 MNHEY and CDR2 SMNVEV (reference sequence). CDR3 sequence (DNA): TGTGCCAGCAGCCTTAATCTAGCGGGGGGGCCCAATGAGCAGTTCTTC. The encoded protein is CASSLNLAGGPNEQFF.

This clonotype was counted ten times or more. The chain links TRBV4-1 to TRBJ1-4; D is undetermined. Germline CDR1 MGHRA, CDR2 YSYEKL. The CDR3 is 12 amino acids. The germline V and J ends were trimmed by 0 bases and 8 bases, with 4 bases remaining between them. The CDR3: CASSQEAEKLFF. The CDR3 DNA is TGCGCCAGCAGCCAAGAGGCGGAAAAACTGTTTTTT.

This clonotype was recorded many times. V is TRBV12-3 or TRBV12-4 and J is TRBJ1-1; 7 bases line up with TRBD1. V shed 2 bases, J shed 1 base, and the junction held 1 base outside the gene matches. CDR3 length: 14 residues. The CDR3 sequence is CASSLYRGNTEAFF. The DNA for the CDR3 is TGTGCCAGCAGTTTATACAGGGGGAACACTGAAGCTTTCTTT.

This clonotype was counted at least ten times. V is TRBV6-5 and J is TRBJ1-1, with D tentatively TRBD1 (5 bases). V was cut by 6 bases and J by 2 bases, with 7 bases left in between. CDR1 is MNHEY and CDR2 is SVGAGI in the germline V gene. The CDR3 is 12 residues long. The CDR3 DNA sequence: TGTGCCAGCAGGGGACCAAACACTGAAGCTTTCTTT. As protein: CASRGPNTEAFF.

This clonotype was counted only a few times. The chain employs TRBV12-3 or TRBV12-4 and TRBJ2-4, with 16 bases aligning to TRBD2. CDR3 size: 18 residues. J was trimmed by 5 bases and V by 3 bases; bases with no gene match: 7. The CDR3 coding sequence is TGTGCCAGCAGTTTCCCGGGACTAGCGGGGGGGGAGCAAAACATTCAGTACTTC. Amino acid sequence: CASSFPGLAGGEQNIQYF.

This clonotype was counted only a few times. This rearrangement joins TRBV6-1 to TRBJ1-5; D may be TRBD1 (6 bases). CDR1 and CDR2 from the germline V gene are MNHNS and SASEGT. The germline V and J ends were trimmed by 0 bases and 7 bases, with 19 bases remaining between them. This CDR3 spans 17 amino acids. The CDR3 loop reads CASSEARAGTREQPQHF. The DNA for the CDR3 is TGTGCCAGCAGTGAAGCGCGGGCCGGGACAAGGGAACAGCCCCAGCATTTT.

The V gene is TRBV4-2, the J gene TRBJ2-1; TRBD2 matches 11 bases. The V gene end was trimmed by 6 bases and the J gene end by 10 bases; junction bases not matched to a gene: 8. Germline V gene sequence: CDR1 LGHNA, CDR2 YNFKEQ. This CDR3 has 14 amino acids. The DNA for the CDR3 is TGTGCCAGCAGGGACCTAGCGGGAGGAAAGGAGCAGTTCTTC. It codes for CASRDLAGGKEQFF.

In this sample, this clonotype turned up a few times. V usage is TRBV7-8 and J usage is TRBJ2-4; D is unclear. V lost 3 bases to trimming and J lost 0 bases, with 6 bases between them. Germline assignment: CDR1 SGHVS and CDR2 FQNEAQ. The length of the CDR3 is 14 residues. CDR3 sequence reads: CASSFRLAKNIQYF. CDR3 bases: TGTGCCAGCAGCTTCCGACTAGCCAAAAACATTCAGTACTTC.